These 24 T cell receptor beta chains came from one sample sequenced in a study of PD-1 blockade in classical Hodgkin lymphoma. Some clones are missing from TCRdb's copy, which holds only in-frame ones; the method was immunoSEQ multiplex PCR. The table includes about 8,500 clones, around 81% detected once. Every one of the patients relapsed after autologous stem cell transplantation (brentuximab vedotin exposure was variable). Magnetic negative selection was used to purify CD4+ T cells from PBMCs that had been thawed. Sequences were derived from CD4+ T cells from blood, sampled at baseline. The receptors derive from a human donor with classical Hodgkin lymphoma.

This clone showed up just a few times. The chain uses TRBV7-9 and TRBJ2-1; maybe TRBD1 (6 bases). This CDR3 spans 12 amino acids. CDR1 SEHNR and CDR2 FQNEAQ come from the germline V gene (reference sequence). The V end was cut by 0 bases, the J end by 10 bases, with 7 bases between. CDR3 protein: CASSLAGTEQFF. DNA of the CDR3: TGTGCCAGCAGCTTAGCCGGGACAGAGCAGTTCTTC. Together with reference TRBV7-9 and TRBJ2-1, the CDR3 gives the full variable domain: DTGVSQNPRHKITKRGQNVTFRCDPISEHNRLYWYRQTLGQGPEFLTYFQNEAQLEKSRLLSDRFSAERPKGSFSTLEIQRTEQGDSAMYLCASSLAGTEQFFGPGTRLTVL.

The V and J genes are TRBV6-5 and TRBJ2-7; 11 positions match TRBD2. V lost 7 bases, J lost 0 bases, and 5 bases stayed unmatched. Per the germline V gene, CDR1 is MNHEY and CDR2 is SVGAGI. The CDR3 loop spans 15 amino acids. CDR3 coding DNA: TGTGCCAGCAAGATGGGGACTAGCGGCTCCTACGAGCAGTACTTC. Its protein is CASKMGTSGSYEQYF.

The V and J genes are TRBV7-9 and TRBJ2-3; D is possibly TRBD2 (5 bases). V lost 2 bases and J lost 3, with 12 bases in between. This CDR3 spans 15 amino acids. The germline V gene has CDR1 SEHNR and CDR2 FQNEAQ (reference sequence). CDR3: CASSLWGERTDTQYF. Here the CDR3 DNA reads TGTGCCAGCAGCTTATGGGGAGAACGGACAGATACGCAGTATTTT. Supplemented by reference TRBV7-9 and TRBJ2-3, the full variable domain reads DTGVSQNPRHKITKRGQNVTFRCDPISEHNRLYWYRQTLGQGPEFLTYFQNEAQLEKSRLLSDRFSAERPKGSFSTLEIQRTEQGDSAMYLCASSLWGERTDTQYFGPGTRLTVL.

The V gene is TRBV28, the J gene TRBJ1-2, with D perhaps TRBD1 (6 bases). The V end was cut by 3 bases, the J end by 7 bases, with 18 bases between. The germline V gene has CDR1 MDHEN and CDR2 SYDVKM. The CDR3 totals 15 residues. This CDR3 is CASSFRGPTPGGYTF. CDR3 nucleotides: TGTGCCAGCAGTTTCAGGGGCCCCACCCCTGGTGGCTACACCTTC.

This chain uses TRBV4-2 with TRBJ2-7; D ambiguous. This CDR3 comprises 12 residues. Germline CDR1 LGHNA, CDR2 YNFKEQ. The ends were cut back, 4 bases at V and 3 bases at J, with 7 bases in the middle. CDR3 protein: CASSRTLYEQYF. CDR3 DNA: TGTGCCAGCAGCCGGACCCTCTACGAGCAGTACTTC.

This clone appeared a single time. The chain has TRBV5-4 and TRBJ2-7, with TRBD2 identical over 8 bases. The ends lost 0 bases at V and 6 bases at J; junction bases unmatched: 2. This CDR3 comprises 13 residues. CDR1 and CDR2 from the germline V gene are SGHNT and YYREEE (reference sequence). The CDR3, as DNA: TGTGCCAGCAGCTTGGATCTAGCGGGCGAGCAGTACTTC. Translation gives CASSLDLAGEQYF.

V and J are TRBV4-2 and TRBJ1-2, with D tentatively TRBD1 (5 bases). The CDR3 runs to 13 residues. Germline V lookup: CDR1 LGHNA, CDR2 YNFKEQ. V shed 5 bases and J shed 7 bases, with 14 bases lying between them. The CDR3, as DNA: TGTGCCAGCAGCTCATCCGGGACGATTGGCTACACCTTC. Encoded protein: CASSSSGTIGYTF.

The CDR3 nucleotides are TGTGCCATCAGCCTGGTGGTAGCGGGAGGTACAGATACGCAGTATTTT. This sequence encodes CAISLVVAGGTDTQYF. The gene calls are TRBV10-3 and TRBJ2-3; 10 bases match TRBD2. Germline V gene lookup returns CDR1 ENHRY and CDR2 SYGVKD. CDR3 length: 16 residues. With 6 bases clipped from V and 3 bases from J, the junction kept 9 bases outside the gene matches.

The count of this clone is one. The CDR3 spells CASSPESGTQYF. DNA for the CDR3: TGTGCCAGCAGCCCCGAGTCGGGCACGCAGTATTTT. This chain uses TRBV7-9 with TRBJ2-3, with unresolved D. With 5 bases removed from V and 9 bases from J, the gap between germline ends came to 12 bases. There are 12 residues in the CDR3. Germline loops: CDR1 SEHNR, CDR2 FQNEAQ (reference sequence).

The chain links TRBV6-5 to TRBJ2-5; D perhaps matches TRBD1 (5 bases). The germline CDR1 and CDR2 sequences are MNHEY and SVGAGI. Trimming took 4 bases from V and 1 from J, leaving 10 bases between them. The CDR3 is made up of 14 amino acids. Here the CDR3 DNA reads TGTGCCAGCAGTTGGGGCCCCGGCCAAGAGACCCAGTACTTC. Amino acid sequence: CASSWGPGQETQYF.

The chain is built from TRBV29-1 and TRBJ2-5; D possibly uses TRBD1 or TRBD2 (5 bases each). Per the germline V gene, CDR1 is SQVTM and CDR2 is ANQGSEA. The ends were cut back, 7 bases at V and 0 bases at J, with 12 bases in the middle. The CDR3 is made up of 13 amino acids. The CDR3: CSAQGPYQETQYF. The DNA of the CDR3 is TGCAGCGCCCAGGGACCATACCAAGAGACCCAGTACTTC. Together with reference TRBV29-1 and TRBJ2-5, the CDR3 gives the full variable domain: SAVISQKPSRDICQRGTSLTIQCQVDSQVTMMFWYRQQPGQSLTLIATANQGSEATYESGFVIDKFPISRPNLTFSTLTVSNMSPEDSSIYLCSAQGPYQETQYFGPGTRLLVL.

The chain carries TRBV19 and TRBJ2-6; D is unclear. There are 16 residues in the CDR3. V dropped 3 bases and J dropped 0 bases, with 9 bases sitting between them. The germline V gene encodes CDR1 LNHDA and CDR2 SQIVND (reference sequence). This chain's CDR3 is CASSIMTFSGANVLTF. CDR3 DNA: TGTGCCAGTAGTATTATGACATTCTCTGGGGCCAACGTCCTGACTTTC.

This clone appeared a few times. This chain connects TRBV7-9 to TRBJ1-2; 12 bases are shared with TRBD1. V lost 5 bases and J lost 7; bases outside the gene matches: 8. CDR3 length equals 15 residues. From germline, CDR1 is SEHNR and CDR2 FQNEAQ (reference sequence). CDR3 coding DNA: TGTGCCAGCAGCCCATCGGGACAGGGGGCGTTTGGCTACACCTTC. This encodes CASSPSGQGAFGYTF. Filled out from reference TRBV7-9 and TRBJ1-2, the complete variable domain reads DTGVSQNPRHKITKRGQNVTFRCDPISEHNRLYWYRQTLGQGPEFLTYFQNEAQLEKSRLLSDRFSAERPKGSFSTLEIQRTEQGDSAMYLCASSPSGQGAFGYTFGSGTRLTVV.

V gene TRBV5-1 combines with J gene TRBJ1-3; tentative D call: TRBD1 (6 bases). Germline loops: CDR1 SGHRS, CDR2 YFSETQ. CDR3 length: 17 amino acids. Trimming shortened V by 0 bases and J by 0 bases, and 13 bases separated the two germline ends. The CDR3 DNA follows: TGCGCCAGCAGCTTGGTTGGACAGACGCCCTCTGGAAACACCATATATTTT. Translated: CASSLVGQTPSGNTIYF.

The chain joins TRBV19 to TRBJ2-1; 10 bases align to TRBD2. Germline assignment: CDR1 LNHDA and CDR2 SQIVND (reference sequence). The length of the CDR3 is 16 residues. Unmatched junction bases numbered 6, after V lost 4 bases and J lost 3 bases. The CDR3 loop reads CASSTLAGVGYNEQFF. CDR3 in DNA: TGTGCCAGTAGTACCCTAGCGGGAGTGGGCTACAATGAGCAGTTCTTC.

The chain recombines TRBV19 with TRBJ2-3; 9 nucleotides match TRBD2. Trimming took 3 bases from V and 1 from J; bases not matched to a gene: 2. The CDR3 consists of 15 residues. Looked up from germline, CDR1 is LNHDA and CDR2 is SQIVND (reference sequence). CDR3 bases: TGTGCCAGTAGTATCCCTAGCGGGGGCACAGATACGCAGTATTTT. This codes for CASSIPSGGTDTQYF.

The chain links TRBV27 to TRBJ2-7, with TRBD2 identical over 15 bases. The junction had 10 bases not matched to a gene; V was cut back by 5 bases and J by 5 bases. This CDR3 has 17 residues. Per the germline V gene, CDR1 is MNHEY and CDR2 is SMNVEV (reference sequence). The CDR3 nucleotides are TGTGCCAGCAGTCAACCGCCGGGACTAGCGGGAGGCCACGAGCAGTACTTC. This encodes CASSQPPGLAGGHEQYF.

This chain connects TRBV4-2 to TRBJ1-2; 7 nucleotides agree with TRBD1. Germline trimming cut 4 bases from V and 8 bases from J; bases unmatched to any gene: 4. Looked up from germline, CDR1 is LGHNA and CDR2 is YNFKEQ. This CDR3 spans 12 amino acids. CDR3 nucleotide sequence: TGTGCCAGCAGCCTGCAGGGGGGCGGCTACACCTTC. Translating it yields CASSLQGGGYTF.

The V gene is TRBV28, the J gene TRBJ2-3; 11 bases align to TRBD2. Trimming cost V 5 bases and J 3 bases; bases outside gene matches: 10. Germline-derived CDR1 and CDR2 are MDHEN and SYDVKM. The CDR3 has 17 residues. The DNA of the CDR3 is TGTGCCAGCAGTACCCGCTCCCTAGCGGGAGGAACAGATACGCAGTATTTT. It translates to CASSTRSLAGGTDTQYF.

V and J are TRBV7-2 and TRBJ2-7; TRBD1 matches 7 bases. V was clipped by 5 bases and J by 7 bases; unmatched bases: 8. This CDR3 contains 13 residues. CDR1 and CDR2 from the germline V gene are SGHTA and FQGNSA. The CDR3 sequence: CASSPDRVGEQYF. CDR3 in DNA: TGTGCCAGCAGCCCAGACAGGGTTGGGGAGCAGTACTTC.

On this clone: At one end, the junction sequence differs from germline, possibly due to a read error. The chain has TRBV2 and TRBJ2-1; 7 bases are shared with TRBD1. CDR1 is SNHLY and CDR2 is FYNNEI in the germline V gene. The CDR3 runs 11 residues. The CDR3 loop is CASSLGQVHLF. CDR3 in DNA: TGTGCCAGCAGCCTTGGACAGGTCCATCTCTTC. Full variable domain (remainder filled in from reference TRBV2 and TRBJ2-1): EPEVTQTPSHQVTQMGQEVILRCVPISNHLYFYWYRQILGQKVEFLVSFYNNEISEKSEIFDDQFSVERPDGSNFTLKIRSTKLEDSAMYFCASSLGQVHLFGPGTRLTVL.

The chain carries TRBV5-1 and TRBJ2-1, with 11 bases aligning to TRBD2. V gave up 4 bases and J gave up 5 bases; unmatched junction bases: 5. This CDR3 has 15 residues. Germline V lookup: CDR1 SGHRS, CDR2 YFSETQ. The CDR3 region has the DNA TGCGCCAGCAGCCGGACTAGCGGGCGGCACAATGAGCAGTTCTTC. It yields the protein CASSRTSGRHNEQFF.

Written as DNA, the CDR3 is TGCGCCAGCAGCTTGGGACAGGGCGGAGTGTTCGGGGGTACCCAGTACTTC. It specifies CASSLGQGGVFGGTQYF. J is TRBJ2-5 and V is TRBV5-1; TRBD1 might be the D (7 bases). Trimming cost V 0 bases and J 8 bases, with 23 bases left between them. Germline values: CDR1 SGHRS, CDR2 YFSETQ. This CDR3 spans 17 amino acids.

The gene calls are TRBV13 and TRBJ2-3; 12 bases agree with TRBD2. Germline assignment: CDR1 PRHDT and CDR2 FYEKMQ (reference sequence). The V and J ends lost 0 bases and 4 bases, in that order; junction bases with no gene match: 5. The CDR3 runs to 17 residues. In DNA form, the CDR3 reads TGTGCCAGCAGCTTAGGCCGCGCTAGCGGGAGGGCAGATACGCAGTATTTT. It encodes CASSLGRASGRADTQYF. Together with reference TRBV13 and TRBJ2-3, the CDR3 gives the full variable domain: AAGVIQSPRHLIKEKRETATLKCYPIPRHDTVYWYQQGPGQDPQFLISFYEKMQSDKGSIPDRFSAQQFSDYHSELNMSSLELGDSALYFCASSLGRASGRADTQYFGPGTRLTVL.